Below, one TCR beta chain is given with its context. The second PCR ran roughly 7 to 12 cycles with a sample-barcoded 5' primer and J-beta primers. In TCRdb, the 5' RACE reads were re-called with MiXCR into one record per CDR3 protein. The sample consists of about 670,000 distinct CDR3 sequences, 40% to 65% of them appearing once. This entry comes from a study of blood T cells in healthy people across ages. This CDR3 has 15 residues. V lost 0 bases and J lost 2, with 10 bases in between. Germline loops: CDR1 LGHDT, CDR2 YNNKEL (reference sequence). The rearrangement joins TRBV3-1 to TRBJ2-5; D unresolved. The sample taken for sequencing was blood. This TCR came from a woman older than 75 in good health. The CDR3 DNA sequence: TGTGCCAGCAGCCAAGATGGTCGATCACAAGAGACCCAGTACTTC. Translating gives CASSQDGRSQETQYF.